A single sample is the source of the 3 T cell receptor beta chains below, sequenced in a study of tumor and adjacent non-tumor tissue in lung cancer. The library came from three nested PCR rounds adapted from ARM-PCR protocols. TCRdb fed the multiplex PCR reads into MiXCR, producing one record per CDR3 protein. The repertoire includes 78,000 or so distinct CDR3 sequences, 80% of them detected once, and 13% sits in the top ten. This sample's RNA came from whole unsorted tissue. Sequenced: lung tumor tissue. These receptors all stem from a woman between 50 and 59 years old with non-small cell lung cancer.

The DNA of the CDR3 is TGCAGCGTTAATGATCGTCAGCGGGGCTCCTACAATGAGCAGTTCTTC. Translating gives CSVNDRQRGSYNEQFF. V and J are TRBV29-1 and TRBJ2-1, with 7 bases identical to TRBD2. In germline, CDR1 is SQVTM, CDR2 ANQGSEA. Trimming at V came to 5 bases and at J to 0 bases, leaving 10 bases not matched to a gene. The CDR3 is made up of 16 amino acids.

About this clonotype: The junction shows a germline mismatch at one end, possibly a read error. This chain uses TRBV20-1 with TRBJ1-4; unclear D gene. The length of the CDR3 is 13 residues. CDR1 is DFQATT and CDR2 is SNEGSKA in the germline V gene (reference sequence). CDR3 sequence: CSAGVEHGEKLFF. The CDR3 DNA reads TGCAGTGCTGGTGTCGAGCATGGTGAAAAATTGTTTTTT.

The chain carries TRBV29-1 and TRBJ2-7, with a weak D call TRBD2 (6 bases). This CDR3 region has 13 residues. Germline assignment: CDR1 SQVTM and CDR2 ANQGSEA. V lost 6 bases and J lost 5, with 17 bases in between. The CDR3 here is CSVRGLKGHEQYF. CDR3 coding DNA: TGCAGCGTAAGGGGACTGAAGGGCCACGAGCAGTACTTC.